This T cell receptor beta chain stems from a study of T cell repertoires in cytomegalovirus infection. The wider study: The authors used CMV epitopes that were HLA-C-restricted (recently identified) and HLA-B-restricted (well studied). Study-level findings and limits: HLA-C-restricted CMV-specific TCR beta clonotypes were dominant in the ex vivo response.

Worth noting for this clonotype: The antigen is not known.

TCRdb re-called the reads with MiXCR, one entry per CDR3 protein. The table has approximately 730,000 distinct CDR3 sequences, around 29% seen once. CDR3 length: 15 residues. V lost 5 bases to trimming and J lost 3 bases, with 13 bases between them. The sequence was collected from a human donor in good health (CMV status not recorded). Some clones in this sample may be carry-over from other donors' samples. V is TRBV12-3 or TRBV12-4 and J is TRBJ1-4; D is undetermined. The source was cultured CD8+ T cells from PBMCs, collected from culture after CMV antigen stimulation. CDR3 loop: CASSPPAAPNEKLFF. The CDR3 coding sequence is TGTGCCAGCAGTCCTCCGGCAGCCCCTAATGAAAAACTGTTTTTT.